A selection of T cell receptor beta chains follows, all from one sample in a study of blood T cells in healthy people across ages. TCRdb independently ran MiXCR on the 5' RACE reads; one entry per CDR3 protein. The table lists under 1 million distinct CDR3 sequences, 40% to 50% of them singletons. Sequencing was carried out using blood. These receptors came from a man in his 60s in good health. Both conserved end residues are part of each CDR3. D genes are given only for firm matches. A clone size is listed for some rows: how often the clone was seen (once, few, many), or a class if it is expanded.

V,D,J,size,DNA,CDR3
TRBV20-1,NA,TRBJ2-7,NA,TGCAGTCTTCGGGGCTGGCGCTACAATGAGCAGTACTTC,CSLRGWRYNEQYF
TRBV7-2,NA,TRBJ1-1,NA,TGTGCCAGTACCGGCAGAAACACTGAAGCTTTCTTT,CASTGRNTEAFF
TRBV13,NA,TRBJ2-3,NA,TGTGCCAGCAGCCAACGGCCGGGGAACCCAGATACGCAGTATTTT,CASSQRPGNPDTQYF
TRBV9,NA,TRBJ1-3,NA,TGTGCCAGCAGCATAACTCAGGGTTCGGGGCGTGGAAACACCATATATTTT,CASSITQGSGRGNTIYF
TRBV7-8,NA,TRBJ2-7,few,TGTGCCAGCAGCCCCTGGACGAAGAGCTCCTACGAGCAGTACTTC,CASSPWTKSSYEQYF
TRBV20-1,NA,TRBJ1-1,NA,TGCAGTGCTGCCCCGGGCGGGAACACTGAAGCTTTCTTT,CSAAPGGNTEAFF
TRBV20-1,TRBD1,TRBJ2-5,few,TGCAGTGCTAGAGATGGGGGACAGGGGGCGCTGGAGCAGTACTTC,CSARDGGQGALEQYF
TRBV12-3/TRBV12-4,NA,TRBJ2-2,few,TGTGCCAGCAGCCTCGGTGACGGGGAGCTGTTTTTT,CASSLGDGELFF
TRBV18,NA,TRBJ2-7,few,TGTGCCAGCCCCGCACGCATAAGCTCCTACGAGCAGTACTTC,CASPARISSYEQYF
TRBV20-1,NA,TRBJ2-7,NA,TGCAGTGCTACCTTCAAATCGGGCGAGCAGTACTTC,CSATFKSGEQYF
TRBV11-2,TRBD2,TRBJ2-4,NA,TGTGCCAGCAGCTTAGAGGGTGCTAGCGGGGGAAACATTCAGTACTTC,CASSLEGASGGNIQYF
TRBV6-1,NA,TRBJ2-1,NA,TGTGCCAGCAGACTAGCCGCAGGGGAGACCCAGTTCTTC,CASRLAAGETQFF